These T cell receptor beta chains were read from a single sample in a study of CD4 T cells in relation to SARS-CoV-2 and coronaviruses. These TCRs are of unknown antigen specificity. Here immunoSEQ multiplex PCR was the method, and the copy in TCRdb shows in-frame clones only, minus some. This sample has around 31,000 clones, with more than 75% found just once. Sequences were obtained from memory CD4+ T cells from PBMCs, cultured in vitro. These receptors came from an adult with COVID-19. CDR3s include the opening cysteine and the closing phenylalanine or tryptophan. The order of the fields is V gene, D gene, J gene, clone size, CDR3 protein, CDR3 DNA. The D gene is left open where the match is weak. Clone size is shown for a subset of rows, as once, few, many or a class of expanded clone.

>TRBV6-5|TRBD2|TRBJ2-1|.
CASNSGSTQAEQFF
TGTGCCAGCAATAGCGGGAGCACTCAGGCTGAGCAGTTCTTC
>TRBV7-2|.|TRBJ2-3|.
CASSLGSGSDTQYF
TGTGCCAGCAGCTTAGGGAGTGGCTCCGATACGCAGTATTTT
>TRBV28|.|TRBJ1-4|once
CASSSHPGEKLFF
TGTGCCAGCAGTTCACACCCGGGCGAAAAACTGTTTTTT
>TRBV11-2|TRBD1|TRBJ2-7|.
CASSIEGGTGSTEQYF
TGTGCCAGCAGCATAGAGGGGGGGACAGGGAGTACGGAGCAGTACTTC
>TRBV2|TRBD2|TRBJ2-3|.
CASSEARTSGRAQYF
TGTGCCAGCAGTGAAGCCCGAACTAGCGGGAGGGCGCAGTATTTT
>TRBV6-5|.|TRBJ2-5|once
CASSSPGTPTRETQYF
TGTGCCAGCAGTTCTCCCGGGACCCCAACGAGGGAGACCCAGTACTTC
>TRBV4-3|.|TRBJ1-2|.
CASSQGTVYGYTF
TGCGCCAGCAGCCAAGGGACAGTATATGGCTACACCTTC
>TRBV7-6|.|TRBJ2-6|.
CASSPGLSGANVLTF
TGTGCCAGCAGCCCCGGACTGTCCGGGGCCAACGTCCTGACTTTC
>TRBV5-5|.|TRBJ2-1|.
CASSLDGDSYNEQFF
TGTGCCAGCAGCTTAGACGGGGACTCCTACAATGAGCAGTTCTTC
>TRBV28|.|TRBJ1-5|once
CASSLQGPGNQPQHF
TGTGCCAGCAGTTTACAAGGGCCCGGGAACCAGCCCCAGCATTTT
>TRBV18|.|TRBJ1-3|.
CASSPGPDSGNTIYF
TGTGCCAGCTCACCCGGGCCAGACTCTGGAAACACCATATATTTT
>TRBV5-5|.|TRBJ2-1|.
CASSNGGLDFF
TGTGCCAGCAGCAACGGGGGCCTCGATTTCTTC
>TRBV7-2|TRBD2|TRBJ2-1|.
CASSLLAGVLSYNEQFF
TGTGCCAGCAGCTTACTAGCGGGAGTTCTATCCTACAATGAGCAGTTCTTC
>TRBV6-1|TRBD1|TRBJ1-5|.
CASSEIGTGPQPQHF
TGTGCCAGCAGTGAAATCGGGACAGGGCCTCAGCCCCAGCATTTT
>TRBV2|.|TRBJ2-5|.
CASSGGQWGETQYF
TGTGCCAGCAGCGGGGGACAGTGGGGGGAGACCCAGTACTTC
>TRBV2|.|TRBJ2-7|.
CASRVQMNGEQYF
TGTGCCAGCAGAGTCCAAATGAATGGGGAGCAGTACTTC
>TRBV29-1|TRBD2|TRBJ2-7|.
CSVCGTTDTYEQYF
TGCAGCGTCTGCGGGACTACCGATACCTACGAGCAGTACTTC
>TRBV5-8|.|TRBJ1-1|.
CASSLDSWGKNTEAFF
TGTGCCAGCAGCTTGGACAGTTGGGGGAAGAACACTGAAGCTTTCTTT
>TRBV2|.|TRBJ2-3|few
CASNPPFTDTQYF
TGTGCCAGCAACCCTCCCTTCACAGATACGCAGTATTTT
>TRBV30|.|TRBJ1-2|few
CAWSRQGGGYTF
TGTGCCTGGAGTAGGCAGGGAGGTGGCTACACCTTC
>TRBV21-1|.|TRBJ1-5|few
CASSKGGNQPQHF
TGTGCCAGCAGCAAAGGGGGCAATCAGCCCCAGCATTTT
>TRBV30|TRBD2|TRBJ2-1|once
CAWSVRLADYNEQFF
TGTGCCTGGAGTGTCCGACTAGCGGACTACAATGAGCAGTTCTTC
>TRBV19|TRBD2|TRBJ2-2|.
CASIKTSGRVPTGELFF
TGTGCCAGTATCAAGACTAGCGGGAGGGTTCCCACCGGGGAGCTGTTTTTT
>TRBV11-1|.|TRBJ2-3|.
CASSAGQRRTDTQYF
TGTGCCAGCAGCGCCGGACAGCGACGCACAGATACGCAGTATTTT
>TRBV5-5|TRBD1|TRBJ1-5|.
CASSFQGDQPQHF
TGTGCCAGCAGCTTTCAGGGGGATCAGCCCCAGCATTTT
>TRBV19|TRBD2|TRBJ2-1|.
CASRSSGSSYNEQFF
TGTGCCAGTAGGTCTAGCGGGAGCTCCTACAATGAGCAGTTCTTC
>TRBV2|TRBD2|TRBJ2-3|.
CASSEALAVDTQYF
TGTGCCAGCAGTGAAGCGCTAGCGGTAGATACGCAGTATTTT
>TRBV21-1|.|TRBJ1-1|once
CASSIRAGHLNTEAFF
TGTGCCAGCAGCATAAGAGCGGGACACTTGAACACTGAAGCTTTCTTT
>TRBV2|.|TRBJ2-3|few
CASRVSSTDTQYF
TGTGCCAGCAGGGTGTCTAGCACAGATACGCAGTATTTT
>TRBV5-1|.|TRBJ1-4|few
CASTLGGSSEKLFF
TGCGCCAGCACCTTGGGGGGCTCAAGCGAAAAACTGTTTTTT
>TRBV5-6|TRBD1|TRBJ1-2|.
CASSQNQGAYGYTF
TGTGCCAGCAGCCAAAACCAGGGGGCCTATGGCTACACCTTC
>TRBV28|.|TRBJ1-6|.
CASSLGLQVARGSPLHF
TGTGCCAGCAGTTTAGGGTTACAGGTGGCAAGGGGTTCACCCCTCCACTTT
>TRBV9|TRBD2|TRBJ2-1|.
CASSVASVGAGGKYNEQFF
TGTGCCAGCAGCGTAGCTAGTGTTGGTGCGGGAGGGAAATACAATGAGCAGTTCTTC
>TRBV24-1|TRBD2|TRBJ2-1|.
CATSDPGLAGGASYNEQFF
TGTGCCACCAGTGACCCTGGACTAGCGGGAGGTGCTTCCTACAATGAGCAGTTCTTC
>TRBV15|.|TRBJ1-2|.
CATSRDLGIPYGYTF
TGTGCCACCAGCAGAGATCTTGGGATTCCCTATGGCTACACCTTC
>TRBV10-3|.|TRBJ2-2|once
CAISGTVGFGAGELFF
TGTGCCATCAGTGGGACGGTAGGATTCGGGGCCGGGGAGCTGTTTTTT
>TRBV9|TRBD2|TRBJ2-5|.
CASSVHLAEETQYF
TGTGCCAGCAGCGTACACCTAGCGGAAGAGACCCAGTACTTC